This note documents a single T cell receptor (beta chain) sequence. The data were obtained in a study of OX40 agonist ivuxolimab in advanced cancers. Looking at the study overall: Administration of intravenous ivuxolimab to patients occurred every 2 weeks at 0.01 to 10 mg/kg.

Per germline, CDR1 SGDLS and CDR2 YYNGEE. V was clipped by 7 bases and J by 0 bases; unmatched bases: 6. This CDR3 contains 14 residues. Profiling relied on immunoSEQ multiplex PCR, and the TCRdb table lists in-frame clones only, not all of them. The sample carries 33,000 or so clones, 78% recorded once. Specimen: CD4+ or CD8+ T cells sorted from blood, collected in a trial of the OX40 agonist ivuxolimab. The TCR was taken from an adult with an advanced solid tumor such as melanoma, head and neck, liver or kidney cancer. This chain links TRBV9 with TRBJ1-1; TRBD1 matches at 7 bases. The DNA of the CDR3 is TGTGCCAGCGCCCGGGGACAGTTGAACACTGAAGCTTTCTTT. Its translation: CASARGQLNTEAFF.